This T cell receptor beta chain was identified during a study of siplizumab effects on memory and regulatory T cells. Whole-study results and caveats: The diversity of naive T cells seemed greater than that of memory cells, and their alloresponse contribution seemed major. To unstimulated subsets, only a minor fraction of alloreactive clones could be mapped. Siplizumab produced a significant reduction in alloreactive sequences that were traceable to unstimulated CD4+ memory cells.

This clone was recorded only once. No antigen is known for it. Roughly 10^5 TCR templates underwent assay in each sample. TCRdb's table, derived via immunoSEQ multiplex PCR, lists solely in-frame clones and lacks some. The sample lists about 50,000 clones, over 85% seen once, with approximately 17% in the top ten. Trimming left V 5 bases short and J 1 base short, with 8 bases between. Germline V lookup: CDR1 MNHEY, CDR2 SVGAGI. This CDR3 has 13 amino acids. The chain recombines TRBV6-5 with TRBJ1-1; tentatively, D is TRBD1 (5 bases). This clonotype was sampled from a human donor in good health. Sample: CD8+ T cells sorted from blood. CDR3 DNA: TGTGCCAGCAGTGTGACAGAGAACACTGAAGCTTTCTTT. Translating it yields CASSVTENTEAFF.